Reported below is one TCR beta chain. Antigen: not known. The use of a sample-barcoded 5' primer and a J-beta primer mix characterized a second PCR of roughly 7 to 12 cycles. TCRdb ran MiXCR on the 5' RACE reads and lists one entry per CDR3 protein. The profile shows about 540,000 distinct CDR3 sequences, under 30% of them singletons. Germline CDR1 is MNHEY and CDR2 is SMNVEV (reference sequence). The CDR3 has 13 residues. This sample was taken from a study of blood T cells in healthy people across ages. General study findings and limits: A roughly linear fall in TCR beta diversity per million T cells was seen with increasing age.

These data also formed part of another study, on T cells of mothers and their children.

Material: blood. The TCR originated in a boy younger than 18 in good health. This chain connects TRBV27 to TRBJ2-5, with 9 bases aligning to TRBD1. The J call may be wrong; the DNA end is better matched by TRBJ2-7. CDR3 sequence: CASGDRVSYEQYF. The CDR3 nucleotides are TGTGCCAGCGGGGACAGGGTTTCCTACGAGCAGTACTTC.